The next 31 T cell receptor beta chains were all read from a single sample in a study of blood T cell repertoires in COVID-19. Data came from immunoSEQ multiplex PCR; TCRdb stores just in-frame clones and leaves some out. This sample has more than 250,000 clones, with about 83% found just once. Sequencing was done on a sample of peripheral blood. These TCRs come from a woman in her 50s with acute or convalescent COVID-19.

This sequence joins TRBV14 and TRBJ2-7, with 7 bases aligning to TRBD1. Unmatched junction bases numbered 9, after V lost 2 bases and J lost 2 bases. The CDR3 spans 16 residues. Germline CDR1 SGHDN, CDR2 FVKESK. CDR3 in DNA: TGTGCCAGCAGCCAATACAGGGGATCCGGTCCCTACGAGCAGTACTTC. Translation: CASSQYRGSGPYEQYF.

The rearrangement joins TRBV9 to TRBJ1-3; 8 bases fit TRBD1. V trimming: 3 bases; J trimming: 0 bases; junction bases outside the gene matches: 11. The germline V gene encodes CDR1 SGDLS and CDR2 YYNGEE. There are 18 residues in the CDR3. The CDR3 region has the DNA TGTGCCAGCAGCGGACTTACAGGGGGAGAAGGCTCTGGAAACACCATATATTTT. It encodes CASSGLTGGEGSGNTIYF.

V and J are TRBV2 and TRBJ1-4; D is perhaps TRBD1 (5 bases). Per germline, CDR1 SNHLY and CDR2 FYNNEI. V was shortened by 1 base and J by 4 bases, with 10 bases between the two germline ends. CDR3 length: 15 residues. The chain's CDR3 is CASSEGGAFNEKLFF. As DNA, the CDR3 is TGTGCCAGCAGTGAAGGCGGGGCTTTTAATGAAAAACTGTTTTTT.

The chain couples TRBV27 to TRBJ2-1; TRBD2 agrees at 7 bases. Trimming took 1 base from V and 6 from J; bases not matched to a gene: 9. The germline gives CDR1 MNHEY, CDR2 SMNVEV (reference sequence). This CDR3 comprises 16 residues. The CDR3 loop reads CASSLLGGGVFNEQFF. CDR3 DNA sequence: TGTGCCAGCAGTTTATTGGGCGGGGGTGTATTCAATGAGCAGTTCTTC.

The chain has TRBV6-5 and TRBJ1-4, with no clear D. Germline V gives CDR1 MNHEY, CDR2 SVGAGI. This CDR3 contains 14 residues. Trimming took 8 bases from V and 0 from J, leaving 10 bases between them. As DNA, the CDR3 is TGTGCCAGCCTTCCGGGTTCAACTAATGAAAAACTGTTTTTT. Encoded protein: CASLPGSTNEKLFF.

The chain recombines TRBV11-3 with TRBJ1-1, with D possibly matching TRBD1 (5 bases). V lost 1 base and J 5 bases, leaving 11 bases between the germline ends. Germline V gives CDR1 SGHNT, CDR2 YENEEA. The CDR3 extends over 14 amino acids. As DNA, the CDR3 is TGTGCCAGCAGCTTAGGCAGGGAGGGTACTGAAGCTTTCTTT. Translation: CASSLGREGTEAFF.

The V call is TRBV9, the J call TRBJ2-3; 12 bases map to TRBD2. V trimming: 3 bases; J trimming: 0 bases; junction bases outside the gene matches: 5. The CDR3 contains 17 residues. In germline, CDR1 is SGDLS, CDR2 YYNGEE. CDR3 sequence reads: CASSAGLAGASTDTQYF. CDR3 nucleotide sequence: TGTGCCAGCAGCGCGGGACTAGCGGGCGCTAGCACAGATACGCAGTATTTT.

The chain uses TRBV6-4 and TRBJ2-2; possible D gene TRBD2, 5 bases. Trimming pared 7 bases from V and 4 bases from J, leaving 10 bases between. The V gene's germline CDR1 is MRHNA and CDR2 SNTAGT. CDR3 length: 13 residues. The DNA for the CDR3 is TGTGCCAGCATGGAGGTCAGCACCGGGGAGCTGTTTTTT. Residues: CASMEVSTGELFF.

The CDR3 is CASSIGGGQVNTEAFF. The CDR3, as DNA: TGTGCCAGTAGTATAGGTGGGGGACAGGTGAACACTGAAGCTTTCTTT. The chain joins TRBV19 to TRBJ1-1; TRBD1 aligns across 8 bases. CDR1 is LNHDA and CDR2 is SQIVND in the germline V gene (reference sequence). There are 16 residues in the CDR3. Trimming cost V 1 base and J 0 bases; bases outside gene matches: 4.

The V and J genes are TRBV6-2 or TRBV6-3 and TRBJ1-5, with D maybe TRBD1 (6 bases). The CDR3 extends over 16 amino acids. The V gene's germline CDR1 is MNHEY and CDR2 SVGEGT. The ends were cut back, 6 bases at V and 3 bases at J, with 18 bases in the middle. CDR3 DNA sequence: TGTGCCAGCAGCCCTAGGTGGCAGGGGACCAATCAGCCCCAGCATTTT. Translation gives CASSPRWQGTNQPQHF.

This chain links TRBV28 with TRBJ1-5; D perhaps matches TRBD1 (6 bases). Germline values: CDR1 MDHEN, CDR2 SYDVKM. The CDR3 is made up of 14 amino acids. The V end was cut by 2 bases, the J end by 7 bases, with 12 bases between. The CDR3 reads CASSLNRVGQPQHF. DNA for the CDR3: TGTGCCAGCAGTTTAAACAGGGTTGGACAGCCCCAGCATTTT.

This clone was recorded a few times. This chain links TRBV1 with TRBJ1-6; TRBD1 is the table's D call and was not checked against the DNA. TRBV1 is shown as a pseudogene. The CDR3 totals 17 residues. CDR3 in DNA: TGCACCAGCAGCCAAGGTAGTCAAAGGGGTGAGAATTCACCCCTCCACTTT. Amino acids: CTSSQGSQRGENSPLHF.

This chain links TRBV6-5 with TRBJ2-2; D call uncertain. Looked up from germline, CDR1 is MNHEY and CDR2 is SVGAGI. V was cut by 3 bases and J by 0 bases, with 8 bases left in between. CDR3 length equals 15 residues. CDR3 DNA sequence: TGTGCCAGCAGTTATGGCACCCCGAACACCGGGGAGCTGTTTTTT. It encodes CASSYGTPNTGELFF.

The chain carries TRBV28 and TRBJ1-6; the D is unclear. The CDR3 runs 15 residues. The germline V gene has CDR1 MDHEN and CDR2 SYDVKM. V lost 1 base and J lost 3, with 7 bases in between. CDR3 region: CASSLSVIYNSPLHF. As DNA, the CDR3 is TGTGCCAGCAGTTTATCAGTAATCTATAATTCACCCCTCCACTTT.

This clone occurred once. V gene TRBV5-1 combines with J gene TRBJ1-1; 10 positions agree with TRBD1. CDR3 size: 15 residues. Germline CDR1 reads SGHRS; CDR2 reads YFSETQ. The V and J ends lost 4 bases and 1 base, in that order; junction bases with no gene match: 4. The CDR3 bases are TGCGCCAGCAGCGGAGACAGGGGGCCGAACACTGAAGCTTTCTTT. Protein product: CASSGDRGPNTEAFF.

This clone has only one observation. The chain is built from TRBV9 and TRBJ2-2; D is ambiguous. Germline V gene data show CDR1 as SGDLS and CDR2 as YYNGEE. The germline V and J ends were trimmed by 3 bases and 2 bases, with 5 bases remaining between them. This CDR3 contains 13 residues. For the CDR3, the DNA is TGTGCCAGCAGCGCCCTCAACACCGGGGAGCTGTTTTTT. This encodes CASSALNTGELFF.

This clone was detected only a few times. Here the CDR3 reads CASSSLGGTKENTEAFF. CDR3 sequence (DNA): TGTGCCAGCAGCTCGTTGGGGGGGACAAAGGAGAACACTGAAGCTTTCTTT. This sequence joins TRBV7-8 and TRBJ1-1, with D possibly TRBD1 on 6 matching bases. The germline gives CDR1 SGHVS, CDR2 FQNEAQ. The CDR3 consists of 17 residues. Trimming shortened V by 4 bases and J by 1 base, and 19 bases separated the two germline ends.

V and J are TRBV7-3 and TRBJ2-7; 8 nucleotides agree with TRBD1. V dropped 4 bases and J dropped 6; count of bases not matched to a gene: 2. Germline CDR1 reads SGHTA; CDR2 reads FQGTGA. This CDR3 has 12 residues. The CDR3 spells CASSSGQGEQYF. CDR3 coding DNA: TGTGCCAGCAGCTCCGGACAGGGCGAGCAGTACTTC.

This clone was counted once. V is TRBV2 and J is TRBJ2-7; D might be TRBD2 (5 bases). Trimming left V 4 bases short and J 7 bases short, with 8 bases between. Looked up from germline, CDR1 is SNHLY and CDR2 is FYNNEI. There are 11 residues in the CDR3. CDR3 in amino acids: CASSVGVEQYF. The CDR3 region has the DNA TGTGCCAGCAGTGTCGGGGTTGAGCAGTACTTC. The whole variable domain, remainder taken from reference TRBV2 and TRBJ2-7, is EPEVTQTPSHQVTQMGQEVILRCVPISNHLYFYWYRQILGQKVEFLVSFYNNEISEKSEIFDDQFSVERPDGSNFTLKIRSTKLEDSAMYFCASSVGVEQYFGPGTRLTVT.

The V and J genes are TRBV15 and TRBJ2-5; D gene uncertain. V lost 1 base and J 0 bases, leaving 15 bases between the germline ends. The CDR3 consists of 17 residues. The V gene's germline CDR1 is LNHNV and CDR2 YYDKDF (reference sequence). CDR3 protein: CATSRGETTTYQETQYF. CDR3 bases: TGTGCCACCAGCAGAGGAGAAACTACCACCTACCAAGAGACCCAGTACTTC.

The V and J genes are TRBV5-1 and TRBJ2-7, with 14 nucleotides matching TRBD2. This CDR3 spans 16 amino acids. V shed 0 bases, J shed 4 bases, and the junction held 3 bases outside the gene matches. Germline V gene sequence: CDR1 SGHRS, CDR2 YFSETQ. The CDR3 bases are TGCGCCAGCAGCTTGGCCGGACTAGCGGGAGGTTACGAGCAGTACTTC. Its protein is CASSLAGLAGGYEQYF.

The count of this clone is one. In nucleotides, the CDR3 is TGTGCCAGCAGTTACTCGTTTGGCGGGAGTGAGCAGTTCTTC. Its protein product is CASSYSFGGSEQFF. The chain uses TRBV6-5 and TRBJ2-1; 7 bases fit TRBD2. Germline-derived CDR1 and CDR2 are MNHEY and SVGAGI. The V segment lost 0 bases and the J segment 9 bases; nucleotides outside the gene matches: 5. The CDR3 has 14 residues.

V is TRBV18 and J is TRBJ1-5, with 7 bases identical to TRBD1. The CDR3 is made up of 14 amino acids. V was pared by 3 bases and J by 5 bases, with 4 bases of the junction left unmatched. Per germline, CDR1 KGHSH and CDR2 LQKENI. The DNA of the CDR3 is TGTGCCAGCTCACCGGGAACAGGGGATCAGCCCCAGCATTTT. Encoded protein: CASSPGTGDQPQHF. The full variable domain, with the rest looked up from reference TRBV18 and TRBJ1-5, is NAGVMQNPRHLVRRRGQEARLRCSPMKGHSHVYWYRQLPEEGLKFMVYLQKENIIDESGMPKERFSAEFPKEGPSILRIQQVVRGDSAAYFCASSPGTGDQPQHFGDGTRLSIL.

The CDR3: CATSADRGFGSYNEQFF. CDR3 DNA sequence: TGTGCCACCAGCGCAGACAGGGGGTTTGGCTCCTACAATGAGCAGTTCTTC. The J gene is TRBJ2-1, the V gene TRBV15; 9 bases match TRBD1. The CDR3 spans 17 residues. Looked up from germline, CDR1 is LNHNV and CDR2 is YYDKDF (reference sequence). Germline trimming cut 5 bases from V and 0 bases from J; bases unmatched to any gene: 8.

This clone was picked up one time. This CDR3 reads CASSQGQALSYEQYF. The CDR3 region has the DNA TGTGCCAGCAGCCAAGGCCAGGCTCTTTCCTACGAGCAGTACTTC. This chain joins TRBV3-1 (or the pseudogene TRBV3-2) and TRBJ2-7; D not resolved. Looked up from germline, CDR1 is LGHDT and CDR2 is YNNKEL (reference sequence). The CDR3 is 15 residues long. V was shortened by 1 base and J by 1 base, with 11 bases between the two germline ends.

A remark on this clone: Within the sample, other DNA sequences also encode this same CDR3. V and J are TRBV28 and TRBJ2-7; 9 bases match TRBD1. The CDR3 loop spans 14 amino acids. CDR1 and CDR2 (germline): MDHEN, SYDVKM. Trimming at V came to 2 bases and at J to 4 bases, leaving 3 bases not matched to a gene. CDR3 protein: CASSLRDRAYEQYF. The CDR3 nucleotides are TGTGCCAGCAGTTTAAGGGACAGGGCATACGAGCAGTACTTC.

V gene TRBV6-6 combines with J gene TRBJ1-5, with 7 bases lining up with TRBD1. This CDR3 contains 16 residues. In germline, CDR1 is MNHNY, CDR2 SVGAGI (reference sequence). The trim removed 7 bases at V and 6 bases at J, leaving 15 bases unmatched. The CDR3 sequence is CASTINKGGAGQPQHF. For the CDR3, the DNA is TGTGCCAGCACCATAAATAAAGGGGGCGCGGGTCAGCCCCAGCATTTT.

This clone was observed a single time. This rearrangement joins TRBV28 to TRBJ1-2, with 8 bases fitting TRBD1. Germline CDR1 reads MDHEN; CDR2 reads SYDVKM. The CDR3 contains 13 residues. V lost 3 bases to trimming and J lost 7 bases; unmatched junction nucleotides: 4. The CDR3 DNA reads as TGTGCCAGCAGTTTTACGGACAGGGTTGGCTACACCTTC. Encoded protein: CASSFTDRVGYTF.

V usage is TRBV27 and J usage is TRBJ2-5; D possibly corresponds to TRBD1 (6 bases). Germline V gives CDR1 MNHEY, CDR2 SMNVEV (reference sequence). This CDR3 spans 13 amino acids. Trimming took off 5 bases at V and 5 bases at J, with 12 bases between the two ends. This chain's CDR3 is CASSPGVGETQYF. CDR3 sequence (DNA): TGTGCCAGCAGTCCAGGGGTCGGGGAGACCCAGTACTTC.

The chain links TRBV24-1 to TRBJ2-2; 7 bases agree with TRBD1. The V gene end was trimmed by 9 bases and the J gene end by 5 bases; junction bases not matched to a gene: 11. CDR3 size: 15 residues. CDR1 KGHDR and CDR2 SFDVKD come from the germline V gene. CDR3 sequence: CATSSTGAGTGELFF. DNA of the CDR3: TGTGCCACCTCATCAACAGGGGCCGGTACCGGGGAGCTGTTTTTT.

This chain links TRBV5-5 with TRBJ1-5, with unresolved D. Germline V gene sequence: CDR1 SGHKS, CDR2 YYEKEE (reference sequence). The V gene lost 0 bases and the J gene lost 7 bases, with 8 bases spanning the gap. CDR3 length equals 13 residues. CDR3 sequence: CASSLVEGQPQHF. In DNA form, the CDR3 reads TGTGCCAGCAGCTTGGTAGAGGGACAGCCCCAGCATTTT.